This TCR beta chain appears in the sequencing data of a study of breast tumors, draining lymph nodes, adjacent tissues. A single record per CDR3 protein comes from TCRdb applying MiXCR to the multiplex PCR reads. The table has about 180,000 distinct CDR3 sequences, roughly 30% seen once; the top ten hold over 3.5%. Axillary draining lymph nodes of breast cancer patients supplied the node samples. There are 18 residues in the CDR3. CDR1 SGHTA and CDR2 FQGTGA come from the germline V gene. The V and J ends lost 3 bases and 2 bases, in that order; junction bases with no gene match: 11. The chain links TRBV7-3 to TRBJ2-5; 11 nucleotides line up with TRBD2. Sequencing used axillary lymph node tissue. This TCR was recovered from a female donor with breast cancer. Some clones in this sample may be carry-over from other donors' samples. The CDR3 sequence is CASSFGTSGNGGQETQYF. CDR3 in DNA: TGTGCCAGCAGCTTCGGGACTAGCGGCAATGGGGGGCAAGAGACCCAGTACTTC.